A single TCR beta chain is shown here with its context. Its antigen is still unknown. No much larger clone is present one base from it, and per-base qualities are unavailable. This entry belongs to a study of blood T cell repertoires in COVID-19 (dated by TCRdb to about 2020). Describing the broader study: Samples covering the acute and convalescent phases of COVID-19 were provided by collaborators in the United States, Italy and Spain. Deeply sampled blood TCRbeta repertoires from subjects exposed to, actively infected with, or recovered from COVID-19 were included in the dataset. Nearly every sample came with metadata listing a de-identified subject ID, COVID-19 status, age in years and sex. The prospective study material was composed of cDNA or gDNA derived from T cells, B-cell-depleted T cells, or PBMCs. Where HLA class I and class II types were available, the types were taken from metadata supplied by the sample provider, not from assay-based typing. The repertoires were released in a freely available public database intended as a resource for research on the immune response to SARS-CoV-2. The samples were drawn from two sources: the first 160 participants of the ongoing ImmuneRACE study, and 1,000 to 1,500 subjects contributed by 6 global collaborators.

TCRbeta CDR3 regions were amplified from genomic DNA using the immunoSEQ Assay, a bias-controlled multiplex PCR. From the authors' description of their analysis: Nucleated cell counts per sample were estimated from amplification of reference gene primers within the assay. To quantify the absolute abundance of each unique TCRbeta CDR3 rearrangement, sequence reads were collapsed and filtered. For each sample, productive Simpson clonality was calculated as the square root of Simpson's diversity index over productive rearrangements. This immuneACCESS table, as held by TCRdb, lists in-frame sequences with V and J called but not all clones. Of the missing ones, under half trace to an unresolved V gene in checked studies; the others have no known cause. Clone size and the V and J calls come from that table; the DNA yielded D and trimming. Within this sample are approximately 280,000 clones, with more than 85% of them counted one time only. The ten largest clones capture about 4.6% of the sample.

The collaborating institutions used their own protocols to collect whole blood in K2EDTA tubes. Collaborator samples were shipped for TCRbeta analysis as frozen whole blood, isolated PBMCs, or DNA extracted from either sample type. CDR1 and CDR2, looked up from the germline V gene, are MNHEY and SVGAGI. Including the terminal cysteine and phenylalanine, the CDR3 comprises 15 residues. Only the CDR3 portion is preserved as DNA: 45 bases, with reading frame beginning at the first base. Ends trimmed: V by 10 bases, J by 3 bases; bases unmatched to a gene: 12. The research as a whole found: How much clinical and demographic metadata was included differed by source and by participant, and the metadata was provided uncurated.

Sequenced material: peripheral blood. The rearranged chain carries TRBV6-5 and TRBJ1-5, and 7 junction bases match TRBD1. The TCR was taken from a middle-aged man with acute or convalescent COVID-19. The nucleotides are TGTGCCATAGGAACGACAGGGAATCCCAATCAGCCCCAGCATTTT. Its translation reads: CAIGTTGNPNQPQHF.